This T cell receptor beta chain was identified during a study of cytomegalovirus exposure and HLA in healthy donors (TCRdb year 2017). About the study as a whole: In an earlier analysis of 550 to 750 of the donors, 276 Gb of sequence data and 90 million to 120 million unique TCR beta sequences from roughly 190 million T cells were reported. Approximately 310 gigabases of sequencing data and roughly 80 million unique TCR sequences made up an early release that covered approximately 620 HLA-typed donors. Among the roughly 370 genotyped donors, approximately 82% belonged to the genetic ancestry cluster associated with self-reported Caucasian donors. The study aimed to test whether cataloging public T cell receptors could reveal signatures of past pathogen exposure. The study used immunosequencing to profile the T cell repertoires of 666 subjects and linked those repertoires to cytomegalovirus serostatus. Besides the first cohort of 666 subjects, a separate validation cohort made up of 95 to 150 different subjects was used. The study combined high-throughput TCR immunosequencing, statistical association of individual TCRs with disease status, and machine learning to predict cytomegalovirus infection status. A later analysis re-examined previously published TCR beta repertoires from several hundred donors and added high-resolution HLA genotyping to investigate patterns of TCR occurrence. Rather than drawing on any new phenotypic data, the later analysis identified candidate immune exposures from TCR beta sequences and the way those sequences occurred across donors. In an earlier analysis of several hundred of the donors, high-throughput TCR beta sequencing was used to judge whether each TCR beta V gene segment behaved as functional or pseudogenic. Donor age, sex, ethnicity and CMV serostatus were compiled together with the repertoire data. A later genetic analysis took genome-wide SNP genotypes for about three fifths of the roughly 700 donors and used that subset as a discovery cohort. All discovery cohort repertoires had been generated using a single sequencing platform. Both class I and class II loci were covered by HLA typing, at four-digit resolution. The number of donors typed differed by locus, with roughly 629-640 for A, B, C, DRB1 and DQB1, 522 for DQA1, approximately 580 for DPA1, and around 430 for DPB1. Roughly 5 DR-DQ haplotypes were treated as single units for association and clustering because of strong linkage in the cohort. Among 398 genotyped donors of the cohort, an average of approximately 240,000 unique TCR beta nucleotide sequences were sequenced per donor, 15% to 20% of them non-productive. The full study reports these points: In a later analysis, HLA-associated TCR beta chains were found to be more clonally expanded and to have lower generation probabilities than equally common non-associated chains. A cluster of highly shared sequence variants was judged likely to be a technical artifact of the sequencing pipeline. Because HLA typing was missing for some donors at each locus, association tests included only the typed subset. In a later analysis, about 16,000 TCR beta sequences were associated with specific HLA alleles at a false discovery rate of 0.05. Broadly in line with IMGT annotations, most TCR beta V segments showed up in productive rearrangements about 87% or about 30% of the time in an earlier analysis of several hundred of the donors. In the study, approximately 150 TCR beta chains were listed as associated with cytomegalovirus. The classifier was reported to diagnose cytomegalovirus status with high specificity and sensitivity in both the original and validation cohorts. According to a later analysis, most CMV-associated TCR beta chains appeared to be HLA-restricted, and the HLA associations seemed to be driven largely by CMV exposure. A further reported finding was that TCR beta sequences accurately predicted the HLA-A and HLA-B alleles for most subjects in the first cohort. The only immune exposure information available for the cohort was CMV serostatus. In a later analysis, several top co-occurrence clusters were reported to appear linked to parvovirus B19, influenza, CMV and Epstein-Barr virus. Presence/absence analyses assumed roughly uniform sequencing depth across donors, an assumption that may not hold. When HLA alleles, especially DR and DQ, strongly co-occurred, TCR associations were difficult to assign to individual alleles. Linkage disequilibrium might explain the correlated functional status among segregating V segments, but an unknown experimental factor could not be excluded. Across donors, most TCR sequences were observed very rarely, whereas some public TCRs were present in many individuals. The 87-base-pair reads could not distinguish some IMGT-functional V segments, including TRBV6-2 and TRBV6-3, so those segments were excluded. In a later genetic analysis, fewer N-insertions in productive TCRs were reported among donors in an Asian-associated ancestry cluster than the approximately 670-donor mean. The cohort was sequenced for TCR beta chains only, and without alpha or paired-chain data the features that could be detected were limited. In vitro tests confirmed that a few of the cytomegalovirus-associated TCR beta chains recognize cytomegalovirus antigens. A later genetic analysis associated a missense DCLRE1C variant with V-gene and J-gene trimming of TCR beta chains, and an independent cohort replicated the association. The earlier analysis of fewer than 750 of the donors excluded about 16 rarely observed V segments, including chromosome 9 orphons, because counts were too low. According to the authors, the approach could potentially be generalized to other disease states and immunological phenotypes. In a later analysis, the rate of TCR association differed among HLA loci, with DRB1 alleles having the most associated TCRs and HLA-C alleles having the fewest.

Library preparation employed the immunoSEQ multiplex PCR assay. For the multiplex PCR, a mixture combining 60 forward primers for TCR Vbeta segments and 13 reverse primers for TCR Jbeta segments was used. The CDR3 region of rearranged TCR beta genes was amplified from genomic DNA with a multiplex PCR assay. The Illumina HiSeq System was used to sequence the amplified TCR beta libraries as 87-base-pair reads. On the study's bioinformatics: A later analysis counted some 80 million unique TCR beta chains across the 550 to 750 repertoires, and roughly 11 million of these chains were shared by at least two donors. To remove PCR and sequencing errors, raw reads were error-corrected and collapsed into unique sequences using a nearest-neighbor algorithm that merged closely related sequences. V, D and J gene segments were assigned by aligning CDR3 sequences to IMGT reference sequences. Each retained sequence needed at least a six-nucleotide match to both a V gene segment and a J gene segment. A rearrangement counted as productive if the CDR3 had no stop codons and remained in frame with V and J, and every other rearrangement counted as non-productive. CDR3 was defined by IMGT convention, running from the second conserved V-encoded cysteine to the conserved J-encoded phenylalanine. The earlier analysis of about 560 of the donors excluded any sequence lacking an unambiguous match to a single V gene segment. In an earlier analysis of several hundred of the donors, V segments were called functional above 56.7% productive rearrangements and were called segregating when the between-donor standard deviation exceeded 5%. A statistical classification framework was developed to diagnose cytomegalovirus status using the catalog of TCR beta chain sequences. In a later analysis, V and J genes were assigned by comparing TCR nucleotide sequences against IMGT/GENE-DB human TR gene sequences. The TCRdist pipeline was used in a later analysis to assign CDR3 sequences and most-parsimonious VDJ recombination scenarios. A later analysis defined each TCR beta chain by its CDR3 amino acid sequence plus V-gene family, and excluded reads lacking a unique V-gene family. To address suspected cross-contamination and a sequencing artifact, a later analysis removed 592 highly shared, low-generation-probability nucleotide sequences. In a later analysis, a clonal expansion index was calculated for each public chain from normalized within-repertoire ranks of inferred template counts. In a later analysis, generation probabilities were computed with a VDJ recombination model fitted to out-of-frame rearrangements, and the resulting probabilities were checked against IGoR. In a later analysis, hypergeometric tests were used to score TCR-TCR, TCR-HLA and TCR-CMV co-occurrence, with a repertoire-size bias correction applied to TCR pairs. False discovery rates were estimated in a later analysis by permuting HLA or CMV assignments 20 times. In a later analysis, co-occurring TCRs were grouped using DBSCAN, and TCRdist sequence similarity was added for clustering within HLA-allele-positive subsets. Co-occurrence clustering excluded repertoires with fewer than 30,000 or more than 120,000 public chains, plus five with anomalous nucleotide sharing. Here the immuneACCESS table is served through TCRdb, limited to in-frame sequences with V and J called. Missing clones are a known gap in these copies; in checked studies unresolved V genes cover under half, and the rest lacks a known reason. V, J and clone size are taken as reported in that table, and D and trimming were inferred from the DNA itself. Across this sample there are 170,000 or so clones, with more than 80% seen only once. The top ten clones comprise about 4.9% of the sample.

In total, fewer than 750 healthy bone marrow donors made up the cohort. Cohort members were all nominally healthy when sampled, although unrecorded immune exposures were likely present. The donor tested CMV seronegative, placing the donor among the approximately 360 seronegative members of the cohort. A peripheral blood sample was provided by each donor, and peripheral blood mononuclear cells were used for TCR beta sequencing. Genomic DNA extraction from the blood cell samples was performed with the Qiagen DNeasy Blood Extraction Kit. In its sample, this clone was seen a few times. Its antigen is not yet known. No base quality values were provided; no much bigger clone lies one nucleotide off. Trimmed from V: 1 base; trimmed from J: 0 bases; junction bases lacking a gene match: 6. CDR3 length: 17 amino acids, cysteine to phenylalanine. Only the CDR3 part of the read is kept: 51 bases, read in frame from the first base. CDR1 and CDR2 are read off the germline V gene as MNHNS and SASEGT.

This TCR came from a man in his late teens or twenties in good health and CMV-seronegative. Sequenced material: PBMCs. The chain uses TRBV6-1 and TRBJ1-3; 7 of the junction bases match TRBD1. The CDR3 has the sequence CASSEERAGGSGNTIYF. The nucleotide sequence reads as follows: TGTGCCAGCAGTGAAGAAAGGGCAGGGGGCTCTGGAAACACCATATATTTT.